The sequence of this T cell receptor beta chain was determined in a study of blood T cell repertoires in COVID-19. Sequencing was performed with immunoSEQ multiplex PCR; in TCRdb, only in-frame clones are kept and a portion is missing. The sample lists under 300,000 clones; more than 85% were seen once. With 3 bases clipped from V and 5 bases from J, the junction kept 9 bases outside the gene matches. CDR1 and CDR2 (germline): DFQATT, SNEGSKA (reference sequence). The CDR3 consists of 14 residues. The sequencing input was PBMCs or T cells enriched from blood (not recorded which). The V and J genes are TRBV20-1 and TRBJ1-2; 7 positions agree with TRBD1. This sequence was found in a woman between 45 and 65 years old who had recovered from COVID-19. In nucleotides, the CDR3 is TGCAGTGCTAGTCCCGGCAGGGGGACATATGGCTACACCTTC. Its translation: CSASPGRGTYGYTF.